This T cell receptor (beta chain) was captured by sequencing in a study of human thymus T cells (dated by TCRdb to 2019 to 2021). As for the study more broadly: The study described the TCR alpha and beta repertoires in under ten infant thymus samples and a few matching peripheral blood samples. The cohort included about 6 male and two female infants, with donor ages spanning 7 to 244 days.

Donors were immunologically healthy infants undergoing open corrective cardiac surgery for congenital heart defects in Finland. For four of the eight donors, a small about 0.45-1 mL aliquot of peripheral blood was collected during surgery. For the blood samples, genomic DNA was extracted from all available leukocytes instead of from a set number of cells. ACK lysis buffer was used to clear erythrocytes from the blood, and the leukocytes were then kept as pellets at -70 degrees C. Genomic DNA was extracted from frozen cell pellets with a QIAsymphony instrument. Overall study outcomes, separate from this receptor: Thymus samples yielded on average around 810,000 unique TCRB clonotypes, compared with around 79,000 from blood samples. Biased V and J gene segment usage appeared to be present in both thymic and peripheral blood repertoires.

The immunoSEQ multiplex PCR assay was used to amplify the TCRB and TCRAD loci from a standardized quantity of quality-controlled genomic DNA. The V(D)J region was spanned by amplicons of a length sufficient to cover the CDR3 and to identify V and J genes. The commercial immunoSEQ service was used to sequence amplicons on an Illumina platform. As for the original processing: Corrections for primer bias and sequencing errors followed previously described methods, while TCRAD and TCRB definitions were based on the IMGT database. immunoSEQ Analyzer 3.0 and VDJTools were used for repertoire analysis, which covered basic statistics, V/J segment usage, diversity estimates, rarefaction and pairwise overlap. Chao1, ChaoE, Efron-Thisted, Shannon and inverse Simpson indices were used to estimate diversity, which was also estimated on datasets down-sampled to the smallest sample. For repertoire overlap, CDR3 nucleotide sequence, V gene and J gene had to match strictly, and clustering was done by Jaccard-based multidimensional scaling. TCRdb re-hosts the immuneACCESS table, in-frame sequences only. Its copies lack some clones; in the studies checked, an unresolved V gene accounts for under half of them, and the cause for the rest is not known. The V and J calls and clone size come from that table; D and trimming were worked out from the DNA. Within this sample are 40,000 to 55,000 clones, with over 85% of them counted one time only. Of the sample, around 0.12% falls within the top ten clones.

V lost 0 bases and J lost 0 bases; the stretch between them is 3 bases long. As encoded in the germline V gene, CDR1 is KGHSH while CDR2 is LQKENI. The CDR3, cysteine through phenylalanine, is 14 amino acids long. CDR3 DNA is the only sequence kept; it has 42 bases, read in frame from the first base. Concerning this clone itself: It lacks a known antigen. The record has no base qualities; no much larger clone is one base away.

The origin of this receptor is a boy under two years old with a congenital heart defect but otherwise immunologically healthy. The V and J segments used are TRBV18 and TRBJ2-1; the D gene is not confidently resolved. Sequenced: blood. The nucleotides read TGTGCCAGCTCACCACCAAGCTCCTACAATGAGCAGTTCTTC. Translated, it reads CASSPPSSYNEQFF.